This paragraph reports one TCR beta chain. Its antigen is as yet unknown. Everyone in the study who had HIV was treated in the United States. The CDR3 sequence is 13 residues long. The germline V gene has CDR1 MDHEN and CDR2 SYDVKM. The V gene lost 8 bases and the J gene lost 1 base, with 9 bases spanning the gap. Researchers ran immunoSEQ v3.0 at survey level. Per-sample TRB depth target: about 35,000-55,000 T-cell genomes. Profiled with immunoSEQ multiplex PCR; TCRdb holds only in-frame clones, not every one. The sample yields tens of thousands of clones, around four fifths seen once. This specimen belongs to a study of long-term antiretroviral therapy in people with HIV. Points from the study as a whole: Collection of the blood took place between the mid-2000s and the late 2010s. The ART regimens in use then may have been less effective than current ones.

The source material was unsorted PBMCs, sampled 1.5 years before starting antiretroviral therapy. The chain recombines TRBV28 with TRBJ1-3, with no clear D. The origin of this receptor is a young man with HIV. The CDR3 here is CASLGDSGNTIYF. DNA for the CDR3: TGTGCCAGCCTCGGAGATTCTGGAAACACCATATATTTT.